The clone carrying this T cell receptor (beta chain) is classed as medium-sized. Its specificity is not known. Sorted naive CD8 T cells, roughly 19,000 to 1,000,000, were sequenced from 10%, 30% or 50% RNA. TCRdb ran MiXCR on the PCR reads and lists one entry per CDR3 protein. Of some 10,000 distinct CDR3 sequences listed, about 20% were seen once; the top ten hold around 1.6%. This sample is part of a study of molecular identifiers for immune sequencing clone quantification. Findings and limits, study-wide: It was shown that clones above 20 RNA copies held over 97% of effector molecules, but under 1% in naive cells. Reports indicate spiked Jurkat TCR RNA from one cell could be found among about a million naive cells.

The TCR sequence derives from a human donor in good health. Some libraries in this study had Jurkat cell RNA spiked in. Sequences were obtained from naive CD8+ T cells from blood, with Jurkat cell RNA spiked in. Subset in this sample: FACS-sorted CD8+CD4-CCR7+CD45RA+ naive T cells.

The CDR3 loop is CASSQGGGYEQYF. In DNA, the CDR3 is TGTGCCAGCAGCCAAGGAGGCGGCTACGAGCAGTACTTC. The rearrangement joins TRBV2 to TRBJ2-7, with D perhaps matching TRBD2 (5 bases). Per the germline V gene, CDR1 is SNHLY and CDR2 is FYNNEI. This CDR3 has 13 amino acids. Trimming left V 6 bases short and J 3 bases short, with 12 bases between.